One sample yielded the 31 T cell receptor beta chains listed below, sequenced in a study of vaccination and CD4 T cells after COVID-19. Their target antigens are unknown. Oncomine TCR Beta short-read sequencing was applied to DNA from cultured CD4+ T cells. TCRdb processed the PCR reads anew with MiXCR; each CDR3 protein has one entry. Of roughly 18,000 distinct CDR3 sequences in the sample, around 50% are singletons; the top ten hold around 7.3%. Treatment denoted: roughly 10-day PBMC culture with coronavirus spike peptide pools or control peptides (ViraFEST assay). The material was CD4+ T cells from blood, cultured in vitro, obtained before SARS-CoV-2 vaccination. These receptors all stem from a human donor who had recovered from COVID-19.

This chain links TRBV24-1 with TRBJ2-5, with no clear D. Germline CDR1 reads KGHDR; CDR2 reads SFDVKD. V was trimmed by 6 bases and J by 0 bases, leaving 7 bases between them. This CDR3 spans 13 amino acids. The CDR3 bases are TGTGCCACCAGTCCAGCAGACCAAGAGACCCAGTACTTC. Translation gives CATSPADQETQYF.

The rearrangement links TRBV28 to TRBJ1-1, with TRBD1 matching 8 bases. V shed 6 bases and J 1 base; nucleotides not matched to a gene: 13. This CDR3 region has 17 residues. Looked up from germline, CDR1 is MDHEN and CDR2 is SYDVKM. The CDR3 is CASRGLGTGRKNTEAFF. The CDR3 nucleotides read TGTGCCAGCAGGGGACTCGGGACAGGCAGAAAGAACACTGAAGCTTTCTTT. The full variable domain, in which reference TRBV28 and TRBJ1-1 provide the parts outside the CDR3, is DVKVTQSSRYLVKRTGEKVFLECVQDMDHENMFWYRQDPGLGLRLIYFSYDVKMKEKGDIPEGYSVSREKKERFSLILESASTNQTSMYLCASRGLGTGRKNTEAFFGQGTRLTVV.

This clonotype was counted only a few times. The V gene is TRBV20-1, the J gene TRBJ2-7, with D uncertain. This CDR3 is built from 15 residues. Trimming shortened V by 5 bases and J by 0 bases, and 17 bases separated the two germline ends. Germline CDR1 reads DFQATT; CDR2 reads SNEGSKA (reference sequence). The CDR3 protein is CSASRTVESSYEQYF. CDR3 DNA: TGCAGTGCTTCCCGGACGGTGGAAAGCTCCTACGAGCAGTACTTC.

This clonotype turned up a few times. The genes are TRBV6-1 and TRBJ1-6, with D perhaps matching TRBD1 (6 bases). This CDR3 has 15 amino acids. Germline CDR1 is MNHNS and CDR2 is SASEGT. Between the trimmed V and J ends, which lost 6 bases and 0 bases, there was a span of 9 bases. The CDR3, as DNA: TGTGCCAGCAGGAGACAGGACTCCTATAATTCACCCCTCCACTTT. Translation gives CASRRQDSYNSPLHF.

This clonotype was counted only a few times. The rearrangement joins TRBV15 to TRBJ1-1; TRBD1 agrees at 8 bases. V lost 4 bases to trimming and J lost 1 base; unmatched junction nucleotides: 14. CDR3 length: 18 residues. In germline, CDR1 is LNHNV, CDR2 YYDKDF (reference sequence). As DNA, the CDR3 is TGTGCCACCAGCATGGACTCAGGACAGGGCGTATGGAACACTGAAGCTTTCTTT. As protein: CATSMDSGQGVWNTEAFF.

This clonotype was detected a few times. This chain joins TRBV2 and TRBJ2-3; D possibly corresponds to TRBD1 (6 bases). This CDR3 is built from 12 residues. Per germline, CDR1 SNHLY and CDR2 FYNNEI. V was pared by 6 bases and J by 4 bases, with 8 bases between. CDR3 bases: TGTGCCAGCAGGAGACAGGCAGATACGCAGTATTTT. As protein: CASRRQADTQYF.

V is TRBV28 and J is TRBJ2-5; perhaps TRBD1 as D (7 bases). V was clipped by 5 bases and J by 1 base, with 17 bases between them. The CDR3 is 16 amino acids. Looked up from germline, CDR1 is MDHEN and CDR2 is SYDVKM. The CDR3 bases are TGTGCCAGCAGTCCCGCGGGAAAGGGGGCCCAAGAGACCCAGTACTTC. This encodes CASSPAGKGAQETQYF.

This clonotype was counted a few times. Here the CDR3 reads CASSLRRQQYNEQFF. In nucleotides, the CDR3 is TGTGCCAGCAGCTTAAGGAGACAGCAGTACAATGAGCAGTTCTTC. This chain uses TRBV11-2 with TRBJ2-1; tentative D call: TRBD1 (5 bases). This CDR3 has 15 residues. The germline CDR1 and CDR2 sequences are SGHAT and FQNNGV. V lost 2 bases to trimming and J lost 4 bases, with 12 bases between them.

This rearrangement joins TRBV6-2 or TRBV6-3 to TRBJ1-1; unclear D gene. The CDR3 totals 12 residues. Trimming pared 6 bases from V and 2 bases from J, leaving 7 bases between. Germline CDR1 and CDR2: MNHEY and SVGEGT. CDR3 residues: CASRRPNTEAFF. As DNA, the CDR3 is TGTGCCAGCAGACGACCTAACACTGAAGCTTTCTTT.

The genes are TRBV4-1 and TRBJ2-2; 8 bases align to TRBD2. Germline loops: CDR1 MGHRA, CDR2 YSYEKL. With V trimmed by 3 bases and J by 2 bases, 8 bases remained unmatched. There are 17 residues in the CDR3. Written as DNA, the CDR3 is TGCGCCAGCAGCCAGTATGTTACTAGCGGTAACACCGGGGAGCTGTTTTTT. The encoded protein is CASSQYVTSGNTGELFF.

The chain uses TRBV27 and TRBJ2-7; 10 nucleotides agree with TRBD2. The J segment lost 7 bases and the V segment lost 6 bases, leaving 12 bases of the junction unmatched. This CDR3 is built from 15 residues. Germline V gene lookup returns CDR1 MNHEY and CDR2 SMNVEV (reference sequence). The CDR3 sequence is CASSFRSGRVIEQYF. The CDR3 region has the DNA TGTGCCAGCAGCTTCAGAAGCGGGAGGGTAATAGAGCAGTACTTC.

This sequence joins TRBV21-1 and TRBJ2-3; no check of the table's D call, TRBD2, against the DNA was made. TRBV21-1 is a known pseudogene. The CDR3 length is 14 residues. CDR3: CASTKARLVDTQYF. The CDR3 nucleotides read TGTGCCAGCACCAAGGCCCGTTTAGTTGATACGCAGTATTTT.

The table lists this clonotype with a few counts. The rearrangement joins TRBV20-1 to TRBJ1-2; D gene ambiguous. Germline-derived CDR1 and CDR2 are DFQATT and SNEGSKA (reference sequence). This CDR3 comprises 14 residues. V lost 6 bases and J 2 bases, leaving 16 bases between the germline ends. The chain's CDR3 is CSAAPAGINYGYTF. CDR3 bases: TGCAGTGCCGCTCCGGCGGGGATAAACTATGGCTACACCTTC.

The chain employs TRBV6-5 and TRBJ1-2; D not certain. V lost 2 bases to trimming and J lost 0 bases, with 4 bases between them. The CDR3 totals 13 residues. CDR1 and CDR2 (germline): MNHEY, SVGAGI. CDR3 sequence reads: CASSYTANYGYTF. DNA for the CDR3: TGTGCCAGCAGTTACACAGCTAACTATGGCTACACCTTC.

The chain links TRBV7-2 to TRBJ2-5; no definite D call. V was shortened by 1 base and J by 0 bases, with 9 bases between the two germline ends. This CDR3 is built from 15 residues. Per the germline V gene, CDR1 is SGHTA and CDR2 is FQGNSA. Here the CDR3 reads CASSLESWYQETQYF. The DNA of the CDR3 is TGTGCCAGCAGCTTAGAGTCTTGGTACCAAGAGACCCAGTACTTC.

The V gene is TRBV27, the J gene TRBJ2-1, with TRBD2 as a possible D gene (5 bases). The CDR3 extends over 12 amino acids. Germline V lookup: CDR1 MNHEY, CDR2 SMNVEV (reference sequence). The V end was cut by 10 bases, the J end by 4 bases, with 11 bases between. The CDR3 is CATKGLYNEQFF. Here the CDR3 DNA reads TGTGCCACCAAAGGACTGTACAATGAGCAGTTCTTC.

A few counts support this clonotype. CDR3 protein: CASRGELPGPRETQYF. In nucleotides, the CDR3 is TGTGCCAGCAGGGGGGAACTCCCGGGACCACGAGAGACCCAGTACTTC. The chain employs TRBV6-1 and TRBJ2-5; D may be TRBD1 or TRBD2 (5 bases each). CDR1 and CDR2 from the germline V gene are MNHNS and SASEGT. V was clipped by 6 bases and J by 4 bases, with 21 bases between them. The CDR3 sequence is 16 residues long.

The V and J genes are TRBV6-2 or TRBV6-3 and TRBJ1-5, with a possible D match to TRBD1 (6 bases). Germline V gene lookup returns CDR1 MNHEY and CDR2 SVGEGT. V gave up 6 bases and J gave up 10 bases, with 22 bases separating them. The CDR3 contains 15 residues. CDR3 amino acids: CASSPQGRYTDPQHF. In DNA form, the CDR3 reads TGTGCCAGCAGCCCCCAGGGGCGGTATACAGACCCCCAGCATTTT.

This clonotype has only a few counts. The chain has TRBV6-2 or TRBV6-3 and TRBJ1-1; 7 nucleotides align to TRBD1. The CDR3 runs 15 residues. Per germline, CDR1 MNHEY and CDR2 SVGEGT. The J segment lost 4 bases and the V segment lost 0 bases, leaving 5 bases of the junction unmatched. The CDR3 bases are TGTGCCAGCAGTTACTCCGACAGGGCAGGCACTGAAGCTTTCTTT. It specifies CASSYSDRAGTEAFF.

V gene TRBV20-1 combines with J gene TRBJ2-5, with no clear D. Germline V gene lookup returns CDR1 DFQATT and CDR2 SNEGSKA (reference sequence). CDR3 length: 11 amino acids. The V and J ends lost 7 bases and 4 bases respectively, with 10 bases between them. This CDR3 reads CSGDPAETQYF. DNA for the CDR3: TGCAGTGGCGACCCCGCAGAGACCCAGTACTTC.

This clonotype has a single count. The CDR3 sequence is CSARDVIAGTDTQYF. The CDR3, as DNA: TGCAGTGCTAGAGATGTGATAGCGGGAACAGATACGCAGTATTTT. This chain uses TRBV20-1 with TRBJ2-3; 8 positions agree with TRBD2. With V trimmed by 0 bases and J by 3 bases, 5 bases remained unmatched. CDR1 is DFQATT and CDR2 is SNEGSKA in the germline V gene (reference sequence). The CDR3 has 15 residues.

This clonotype was counted between two and nine times. The chain couples TRBV27 to TRBJ2-1, with 10 bases that match TRBD2. Germline V gene sequence: CDR1 MNHEY, CDR2 SMNVEV (reference sequence). The V gene end was trimmed by 6 bases and the J gene end by 6 bases; junction bases not matched to a gene: 8. CDR3 length equals 15 residues. This chain's CDR3 is CASRPPLAGANEQFF. CDR3 nucleotide sequence: TGTGCCAGCAGGCCCCCCCTAGCGGGAGCCAATGAGCAGTTCTTC.

Only a few counts were recorded for this clonotype. The chain joins TRBV20-1 to TRBJ2-3; possibly TRBD1 for D (5 bases). Trimming shortened V by 6 bases and J by 2 bases, and 18 bases separated the two germline ends. CDR1 and CDR2 (germline): DFQATT, SNEGSKA (reference sequence). The CDR3 consists of 15 residues. CDR3 sequence: CSAEEQVWDTDTQYF. The CDR3, as DNA: TGCAGTGCAGAAGAACAGGTGTGGGACACAGATACGCAGTATTTT.

The chain is built from TRBV2 and TRBJ2-5; the D is unclear. Trimming shortened V by 7 bases and J by 5 bases, and 14 bases separated the two germline ends. CDR1 is SNHLY, CDR2 FYNNEI, per germline. The CDR3 sequence is 13 residues long. The CDR3: CASNEGQRETQYF. In nucleotides, the CDR3 is TGTGCCAGCAACGAAGGGCAAAGGGAGACCCAGTACTTC.

The V call is TRBV6-1, the J call TRBJ1-1; 7 bases match TRBD1. Germline V gene lookup returns CDR1 MNHNS and CDR2 SASEGT. J lost 4 bases, V lost 8 bases, and 7 bases had no gene match. This CDR3 has 13 residues. The CDR3 sequence: CASAGTAPTEAFF. The CDR3 nucleotides are TGTGCCAGCGCTGGGACAGCTCCCACTGAAGCTTTCTTT.

The rearrangement links TRBV10-3 to TRBJ1-1, with a possible D match to TRBD1 (5 bases). V was clipped by 2 bases and J by 6 bases, with 16 bases between them. This CDR3 has 15 residues. Germline V CDR1 and CDR2: ENHRY, SYGVKD. CDR3 sequence: CAISEDWRRDPEAFF. CDR3 in DNA: TGTGCCATCAGTGAGGATTGGCGCAGGGACCCTGAAGCTTTCTTT.

This chain links TRBV7-2 with TRBJ2-5; D not resolved. This CDR3 has 18 amino acids. Germline V gives CDR1 SGHTA, CDR2 FQGNSA. Trimming cost V 4 bases and J 2 bases, with 23 bases left between them. For the CDR3, the DNA is TGTGCCAGCAGCTCTAGATCTGGTGGTAGAACCAAACAAGAGACCCAGTACTTC. It codes for CASSSRSGGRTKQETQYF.

The CDR3 bases are TGTGCCAGCAGTTTATCATTATCGGAGACCCAGTACTTC. Encoded protein: CASSLSLSETQYF. V is TRBV27 and J is TRBJ2-5; D unresolved. The V and J ends lost 0 bases and 5 bases respectively, with 7 bases between them. Germline lookup yields CDR1 MNHEY and CDR2 SMNVEV (reference sequence). The CDR3 contains 13 residues.

The chain recombines TRBV25-1 with TRBJ2-3; D is possibly TRBD2 (6 bases). CDR1 and CDR2 from the germline V gene are MGHDK and SYGVNS. The length of the CDR3 is 16 residues. Trimming pared 2 bases from V and 1 base from J, leaving 13 bases between. The CDR3 sequence: CASSEMGRERTDTQYF. The DNA for the CDR3 is TGTGCCAGCAGTGAAATGGGGCGGGAACGCACAGATACGCAGTATTTT.

This chain links TRBV20-1 with TRBJ2-5, with TRBD2 identical over 12 bases. The V segment lost 0 bases and the J segment 5 bases; nucleotides outside the gene matches: 4. This CDR3 region has 15 residues. Germline V lookup: CDR1 DFQATT, CDR2 SNEGSKA (reference sequence). CDR3 sequence (DNA): TGCAGTGCTAGAGATCTCCTAGCGGGAGGGGAGACCCAGTACTTC. Amino acids: CSARDLLAGGETQYF.

The V gene is TRBV25-1, the J gene TRBJ1-6, with 12 bases matching TRBD1. V dropped 6 bases and J dropped 5; count of bases not matched to a gene: 5. CDR3 length: 16 amino acids. Germline CDR1 MGHDK, CDR2 SYGVNS. The CDR3 DNA reads as TGTGCCAGCAGACCGGGACAGGGGGCGCATAATTCACCCCTCCACTTT. Its protein product is CASRPGQGAHNSPLHF.